A selection of T cell receptor beta chains follows, all from one sample in a study of identical twins. TCRdb independently ran MiXCR on the 5' RACE reads; one entry per CDR3 protein. The profile shows approximately 250,000 distinct CDR3 sequences, roughly 7.1% of them singletons. A further study also used this sample, focusing on T cells expressing NK-cell markers.

The sample taken for sequencing was CD8+ T cells sorted from blood. These receptor sequences come from a woman aged 18-35 years in good health. The CDR3 runs from the conserved cysteine through the conserved F or W. A D gene is named only where the DNA matches it firmly. Some rows mark clone size as missing; the rest say once, few, many or name a class of expanded clone.

size: many
D: -
V: TRBV12-3/TRBV12-4
J: TRBJ1-6
CDR3: CASSEGPSSPLHF
DNA: TGTGCCAGCAGTGAGGGCCCAAGTTCACCCCTCCACTTT

size: once
D: TRBD1
V: TRBV7-9
J: TRBJ2-1
CDR3: CASRSGQAEQFF
DNA: TGTGCCAGCAGGTCCGGACAGGCTGAGCAGTTCTTC

size: few
D: TRBD1
V: TRBV13
J: TRBJ1-5
CDR3: CASSMSGGGQPQHF
DNA: TGTGCCAGCAGCATGTCAGGGGGCGGACAGCCCCAGCATTTT

size: few
D: -
V: TRBV20-1
J: TRBJ2-1
CDR3: CSAAGLATDLSSYNEQFF
DNA: TGCAGTGCCGCGGGCCTAGCCACTGACCTGAGCTCCTACAATGAGCAGTTCTTC

size: -
D: TRBD1
V: TRBV27
J: TRBJ1-2
CDR3: CASMGTEYGYTF
DNA: TGTGCCAGCATGGGGACAGAGTATGGCTACACCTTC

size: few
D: -
V: TRBV12-3/TRBV12-4
J: TRBJ1-1
CDR3: CASSLDQNEAFF
DNA: TGTGCCAGCAGTTTAGACCAGAACGAAGCTTTCTTT

size: many
D: TRBD1
V: TRBV12-3/TRBV12-4
J: TRBJ2-7
CDR3: CASSLFGTGDAEQYF
DNA: TGTGCCAGCAGTTTATTTGGGACAGGGGATGCCGAGCAGTACTTC

size: -
D: -
V: TRBV10-3
J: TRBJ2-2
CDR3: CAISVLGLRKPGELFF
DNA: TGTGCCATCAGTGTTTTAGGTCTCCGGAAGCCCGGGGAGCTGTTTTTT

size: few
D: -
V: TRBV20-1
J: TRBJ1-1
CDR3: CSARDFITTESITNTEAFF
DNA: TGCAGTGCTAGAGATTTCATCACGACAGAGTCAATAACGAACACTGAAGCTTTCTTT

size: -
D: TRBD1
V: TRBV5-6
J: TRBJ1-5
CDR3: CASSLGLTGVGQPQHF
DNA: TGTGCCAGCAGCTTGGGCCTAACAGGGGTAGGGCAGCCCCAGCATTTT

size: many
D: -
V: TRBV11-2
J: TRBJ1-2
CDR3: CASSLDIQGYGYTF
DNA: TGTGCCAGCAGCTTAGATATCCAGGGTTATGGCTACACCTTC

size: few
D: -
V: TRBV6-5
J: TRBJ2-3
CDR3: CASSYSIVGTDTQYF
DNA: TGTGCCAGCAGTTACTCGATAGTGGGCACAGATACGCAGTATTTT

size: -
D: TRBD1
V: TRBV6-2/TRBV6-3
J: TRBJ2-3
CDR3: CASSYAWDSHTDTQYF
DNA: TGTGCCAGCAGTTACGCTTGGGACAGCCACACAGATACGCAGTATTTT

size: -
D: TRBD1
V: TRBV3-1
J: TRBJ2-7
CDR3: CASSHWDSGHEQYF
DNA: TGTGCCAGCAGCCACTGGGACAGTGGCCACGAGCAGTACTTC

size: few
D: -
V: TRBV6-2/TRBV6-3
J: TRBJ2-7
CDR3: CASSYGAGVTYEQYF
DNA: TGTGCCAGCAGTTACGGAGCAGGGGTGACCTACGAGCAGTACTTC

size: many
D: TRBD2
V: TRBV5-6
J: TRBJ2-1
CDR3: CASSPPGTSGYNEQFF
DNA: TGTGCCAGCAGCCCGCCTGGGACTAGCGGTTACAATGAGCAGTTCTTC

size: few
D: -
V: TRBV25-1
J: TRBJ2-7
CDR3: CASSGDISSYEQYF
DNA: TGTGCCAGCAGTGGGGACATCAGTTCCTACGAGCAGTACTTC

size: many
D: -
V: TRBV12-3/TRBV12-4
J: TRBJ2-2
CDR3: CASSFEGELFF
DNA: TGTGCCAGCAGTTTTGAGGGGGAGCTGTTTTTT

size: -
D: -
V: TRBV14
J: TRBJ1-2
CDR3: CASSQVGGSAGYTF
DNA: TGTGCCAGCAGCCAAGTTGGGGGGTCAGCTGGCTACACCTTC

size: -
D: -
V: TRBV20-1
J: TRBJ2-7
CDR3: CSAYQGGDEQYF
DNA: TGCAGTGCTTATCAGGGTGGTGACGAGCAGTACTTC

size: few
D: -
V: TRBV12-3/TRBV12-4
J: TRBJ1-1
CDR3: CASSFSTSNTEAFF
DNA: TGTGCCAGCAGTTTCTCGACCAGTAACACTGAAGCTTTCTTT

size: many
D: -
V: TRBV7-2
J: TRBJ1-2
CDR3: CASSSSRLNGYTF
DNA: TGTGCCAGCAGCTCCTCTAGGTTAAATGGCTACACCTTC

size: once
D: TRBD2
V: TRBV5-1
J: TRBJ2-7
CDR3: CASGGGTVSSYEQYF
DNA: TGCGCCAGCGGGGGGGGGACGGTGAGCTCCTACGAGCAGTACTTC

size: few
D: -
V: TRBV20-1
J: TRBJ2-7
CDR3: CSSGYAISNEQYF
DNA: TGCAGTTCCGGGTACGCCATTTCCAACGAGCAGTACTTC

size: few
D: -
V: TRBV3-1
J: TRBJ1-4
CDR3: CASSPLDRTNEKLFF
DNA: TGTGCCAGCAGCCCCTTGGACAGAACTAATGAAAAACTGTTTTTT

size: -
D: -
V: TRBV7-7
J: TRBJ2-2
CDR3: CASSPRLYGELFF
DNA: TGTGCCAGCAGCCCTAGGCTGTACGGGGAGCTGTTTTTT

size: few
D: -
V: TRBV27
J: TRBJ2-1
CDR3: CASSYPGDEQFF
DNA: TGTGCCAGCTCTTATCCCGGCGATGAGCAGTTCTTC

size: -
D: TRBD1
V: TRBV27
J: TRBJ1-2
CDR3: CASSLSTGNYGYTF
DNA: TGTGCCAGCAGTTTATCGACAGGGAACTATGGCTACACCTTC

size: -
D: TRBD1
V: TRBV2
J: TRBJ2-7
CDR3: CARRGPTYEQYF
DNA: TGTGCCAGAAGGGGGCCAACCTACGAGCAGTACTTC

size: few
D: -
V: TRBV6-1
J: TRBJ1-5
CDR3: CASSQGTQPQHF
DNA: TGTGCCAGCAGTCAGGGGACTCAGCCCCAGCATTTT

size: few
D: TRBD1
V: TRBV20-1
J: TRBJ2-7
CDR3: CSAKTGTGSYEQYF
DNA: TGCAGTGCCAAAACCGGGACAGGGTCGTACGAGCAGTACTTC

size: -
D: -
V: TRBV6-1
J: TRBJ2-7
CDR3: CASSLRPLSYEQYF
DNA: TGTGCCAGCAGCCTACGGCCCCTCTCCTACGAGCAGTACTTC

size: many
D: -
V: TRBV2
J: TRBJ2-3
CDR3: CASTAKDPVVPDTQYF
DNA: TGTGCCAGCACGGCTAAGGACCCCGTGGTCCCAGATACGCAGTATTTT

size: many
D: -
V: TRBV3-1
J: TRBJ2-7
CDR3: CASSQTYGGAYEQYF
DNA: TGTGCCAGCAGCCAGACCTATGGAGGGGCCTACGAGCAGTACTTC

size: few
D: -
V: TRBV6-5
J: TRBJ2-3
CDR3: CASSYSRAGGVDTQYF
DNA: TGTGCCAGCAGTTACTCCCGAGCGGGCGGTGTAGATACGCAGTATTTT

size: many
D: -
V: TRBV5-1
J: TRBJ1-2
CDR3: CASNPTGPANGYTF
DNA: TGCGCCAGCAACCCTACAGGCCCGGCAAATGGCTACACCTTC

size: many
D: -
V: TRBV12-3/TRBV12-4
J: TRBJ2-2
CDR3: CASSIGSNTGELFF
DNA: TGTGCCAGCAGTATTGGGTCCAACACCGGGGAGCTGTTTTTT

size: -
D: TRBD1
V: TRBV27
J: TRBJ2-7
CDR3: CASSLSPGTGGYEQYF
DNA: TGTGCCAGCAGTTTATCGCCTGGGACAGGGGGGTACGAGCAGTACTTC

size: many
D: -
V: TRBV5-6
J: TRBJ1-1
CDR3: CASSFFGSGTEAFF
DNA: TGTGCCAGCAGTTTCTTCGGCTCGGGCACTGAAGCTTTCTTT

size: few
D: TRBD2
V: TRBV27
J: TRBJ2-1
CDR3: CASASGTSANNEQFF
DNA: TGTGCCAGCGCCTCAGGGACTAGCGCTAACAATGAGCAGTTCTTC

size: many
D: -
V: TRBV12-3/TRBV12-4
J: TRBJ1-2
CDR3: CASSPDRPRDGYTF
DNA: TGTGCCAGCAGTCCCGACAGACCACGGGATGGCTACACCTTC

size: -
D: -
V: TRBV29-1
J: TRBJ2-7
CDR3: CSINNYGEYEQYF
DNA: TGCAGCATCAACAACTACGGGGAATACGAGCAGTACTTC

size: many
D: -
V: TRBV6-1
J: TRBJ1-5
CDR3: CASRHKGDSNQPQHF
DNA: TGTGCCAGCAGGCATAAGGGGGATAGCAATCAGCCCCAGCATTTT

size: many
D: -
V: TRBV7-9
J: TRBJ2-3
CDR3: CASSLKRAADTQYF
DNA: TGTGCCAGCAGCTTAAAGAGGGCAGCAGATACGCAGTATTTT

size: many
D: -
V: TRBV4-3
J: TRBJ2-7
CDR3: CASSQESGRFYEQYF
DNA: TGCGCCAGCAGCCAAGAGTCAGGGAGATTCTACGAGCAGTACTTC